These 15 T cell receptor beta chains originate from one sample sequenced in a study of cytomegalovirus exposure and HLA in healthy donors. Vbeta (60) and Jbeta (13) primers were used in the PCR. Profiled with immunoSEQ multiplex PCR; TCRdb holds only in-frame clones, not every one. This sample yields about 160,000 clones, of which around 80% are seen a single time; about 4.4% belongs to the top ten. Sequences were obtained from PBMCs. The receptors originated from a man in his forties in good health and CMV-seronegative.

This chain joins TRBV4-2 and TRBJ2-7; D is possibly TRBD1 (6 bases). CDR1 is LGHNA, CDR2 YNFKEQ, per germline. With 2 bases removed from V and 2 bases from J, the gap between germline ends came to 16 bases. This CDR3 is 16 amino acids long. This chain's CDR3 is CASSQLTPDSTYEQYF. In nucleotides, the CDR3 is TGTGCCAGCAGCCAATTGACCCCGGACAGCACCTACGAGCAGTACTTC.

The J gene is TRBJ2-7, the V gene TRBV15; D gene ambiguous. The CDR3 loop spans 14 amino acids. V lost 0 bases and J lost 2, with 8 bases in between. Germline V gene sequence: CDR1 LNHNV, CDR2 YYDKDF (reference sequence). DNA of the CDR3: TGTGCCACCAGCAGAGATTCGGGTACCTACGAGCAGTACTTC. Residues: CATSRDSGTYEQYF. The complete variable domain, with remaining parts taken from reference TRBV15 and TRBJ2-7, reads DAMVIQNPRYQVTQFGKPVTLSCSQTLNHNVMYWYQQKSSQAPKLLFHYYDKDFNNEADTPDNFQSRRPNTSFCFLDIRSPGLGDTAMYLCATSRDSGTYEQYFGPGTRLTVT.

The count of this clone is one. This rearrangement joins TRBV5-6 to TRBJ2-5, with 7 nucleotides matching TRBD2. Trimming at V came to 0 bases and at J to 5 bases, leaving 1 base not matched to a gene. Germline assignment: CDR1 SGHDT and CDR2 YYEEEE. The CDR3 is 13 amino acids. DNA for the CDR3: TGTGCCAGCAGCTTGGTCGGGGGGGAGACCCAGTACTTC. Translated, it gives CASSLVGGETQYF.

The genes are TRBV5-1 and TRBJ2-3; D unresolved. CDR3 length: 11 amino acids. CDR1 is SGHRS and CDR2 is YFSETQ in the germline V gene. The V end lost 4 bases, the J end lost 5 bases, and 5 bases lay between the germline ends. CDR3 region: CASSLKDTQYF. CDR3 coding DNA: TGCGCCAGCAGCCTTAAAGATACGCAGTATTTT.

This clone was found once. In DNA form, the CDR3 reads TGTGCCAGCAGCTTCGAAACAGGGCCCGAGCAGTACTTC. Protein sequence: CASSFETGPEQYF. V usage is TRBV7-2 and J usage is TRBJ2-7; possible D gene TRBD1, 6 bases. CDR3 length: 13 residues. V was pared by 3 bases and J by 6 bases, with 12 bases between. Germline values: CDR1 SGHTA, CDR2 FQGNSA.

The V call is TRBV6-1, the J call TRBJ1-1; 9 bases fit TRBD1. V gave up 4 bases and J gave up 2 bases; unmatched junction bases: 14. The CDR3 covers 18 residues. From germline, CDR1 is MNHNS and CDR2 SASEGT. DNA for the CDR3: TGTGCCAGCAGTGCAACCGAACAGGGGGCTCTGCATAACACTGAAGCTTTCTTT. Translating it yields CASSATEQGALHNTEAFF.

This chain uses TRBV20-1 with TRBJ1-2; D call uncertain. The V end lost 3 bases, the J end lost 8 bases, and 10 bases lay between the germline ends. CDR1 and CDR2 (germline): DFQATT, SNEGSKA (reference sequence). This CDR3 spans 11 amino acids. This chain's CDR3 is CSASEGGGYTF. CDR3 DNA: TGCAGTGCTAGCGAGGGTGGAGGCTACACCTTC.

The gene calls are TRBV27 and TRBJ1-6, with D possibly matching TRBD1 (6 bases). Germline assignment: CDR1 MNHEY and CDR2 SMNVEV (reference sequence). This CDR3 has 14 residues. Deletions cut 5 bases from V and 5 bases from J, with 10 bases between. CDR3 in amino acids: CASSPRQDNSPLHF. The CDR3 nucleotides read TGTGCCAGCAGTCCGAGACAGGATAATTCACCCCTCCACTTT.

V gene TRBV19 combines with J gene TRBJ1-1, with TRBD1 matching over 7 bases. This CDR3 has 15 amino acids. Germline loops: CDR1 LNHDA, CDR2 SQIVND (reference sequence). V dropped 2 bases and J dropped 1; count of bases not matched to a gene: 4. CDR3 coding DNA: TGTGCCAGTAGTATACCTGACAGGGAGAACACTGAAGCTTTCTTT. This sequence encodes CASSIPDRENTEAFF. Supplemented by reference TRBV19 and TRBJ1-1, the full variable domain reads DGGITQSPKYLFRKEGQNVTLSCEQNLNHDAMYWYRQDPGQGLRLIYYSQIVNDFQKGDIAEGYSVSREKKESFPLTVTSAQKNPTAFYLCASSIPDRENTEAFFGQGTRLTVV.

This chain joins TRBV30 and TRBJ1-6; a weak D match, TRBD1 (6 bases). This CDR3 has 12 residues. Germline CDR1 reads GTSNPN; CDR2 reads SVGIG (reference sequence). Trimming stripped 7 bases from V and 10 bases from J, with 14 bases between. CDR3 sequence: CASGGRGSPLHF. In DNA, the CDR3 is TGTGCCTCTGGGGGCCGGGGATCACCCCTCCACTTT.

This clone has just one count. This CDR3 reads CASSFRGPNTEAFF. The CDR3 DNA reads as TGTGCCAGCAGCTTCAGGGGGCCGAACACTGAAGCTTTCTTT. The chain links TRBV7-2 to TRBJ1-1, with TRBD1 identical over 8 bases. The CDR3 totals 14 residues. Germline CDR1 reads SGHTA; CDR2 reads FQGNSA. V shed 3 bases, J shed 1 base, and the junction held 1 base outside the gene matches.

This chain joins TRBV11-2 and TRBJ2-3; 8 positions match TRBD1. Germline CDR1 is SGHAT and CDR2 is FQNNGV. The CDR3 covers 17 residues. Trimming cost V 5 bases and J 0 bases; bases outside gene matches: 10. The CDR3 protein is CASSPSVRQGSTDTQYF. The CDR3 DNA reads TGTGCCAGCAGCCCATCCGTGAGACAGGGGAGCACAGATACGCAGTATTTT.

The rearrangement uses TRBV15 and TRBJ1-6, with unresolved D. Trimming took off 1 base at V and 5 bases at J, with 6 bases between the two ends. Per germline, CDR1 LNHNV and CDR2 YYDKDF (reference sequence). This CDR3 has 14 amino acids. CDR3 sequence (DNA): TGTGCCACCAGCAGAGGAGGGAATAATTCACCCCTCCACTTT. This sequence encodes CATSRGGNNSPLHF.

The chain uses TRBV7-2 and TRBJ2-7; 9 bases are shared with TRBD1. The CDR3 sequence is 17 residues long. Germline CDR1 SGHTA, CDR2 FQGNSA. J gave up 3 bases and V 1 base, and 10 bases lay outside the gene matches. The CDR3 nucleotides are TGTGCCAGCAGCTTAGGGAGTCCGGGACAGGGTTTCTACGAGCAGTACTTC. Encoded protein: CASSLGSPGQGFYEQYF.

The rearrangement uses TRBV18 and TRBJ2-7; tentative D call: TRBD1 (6 bases). From germline, CDR1 is KGHSH and CDR2 LQKENI. CDR3 length: 15 residues. V lost 1 base and J 7 bases, leaving 17 bases between the germline ends. Here the CDR3 reads CASSPLDRSLGEQYF. In DNA form, the CDR3 reads TGTGCCAGCTCACCACTAGACAGGTCGCTGGGGGAGCAGTACTTC.